Each of the 27 T cell receptor beta chains below was sequenced from the same sample in a study of blood T cell repertoires in COVID-19. TCRdb's copy holds only in-frame clones and misses some; the assay was immunoSEQ multiplex PCR. The sample records 150,000 to 200,000 clones, 81% being singletons. What was sequenced was peripheral blood. All receptors come from a man in his fifties or sixties with active or convalescent COVID-19.

J is TRBJ1-2 and V is TRBV4-2; no reliable D call. This CDR3 spans 15 amino acids. Germline values: CDR1 LGHNA, CDR2 YNFKEQ. V was shortened by 2 bases and J by 7 bases, with 17 bases between the two germline ends. The CDR3 here is CASSQPGRRAGGYTF. CDR3 bases: TGTGCCAGCAGCCAACCGGGCAGGAGGGCGGGTGGCTACACCTTC.

This clone was observed a handful of times. This sequence joins TRBV12-3 or TRBV12-4 and TRBJ1-2; maybe TRBD1 (5 bases). The CDR3 spans 12 residues. Trimming cost V 4 bases and J 4 bases, with 7 bases left between them. This chain's CDR3 is CASSSGPYGYTF. For the CDR3, the DNA is TGTGCCAGCAGTTCAGGGCCCTATGGCTACACCTTC.

The V call is TRBV5-8, the J call TRBJ1-2; a weak D match, TRBD1 (6 bases). The CDR3 has 14 amino acids. CDR1 and CDR2 from the germline V gene are SGHTS and YDEGEE. Trimming stripped 5 bases from V and 8 bases from J, with 19 bases between. The CDR3 loop is CASRTQGVTRGYTF. The CDR3 DNA reads as TGTGCCAGCAGAACACAGGGCGTGACTCGGGGCTACACCTTC.

This rearrangement joins TRBV7-9 to TRBJ2-5, with TRBD2 matching 7 bases. The ends lost 6 bases at V and 1 base at J; junction bases unmatched: 8. The CDR3 loop spans 15 amino acids. Germline lookup yields CDR1 SEHNR and CDR2 FQNEAQ (reference sequence). CDR3 sequence (DNA): TGTGCCAGCAGTCGACGGACTAGACCCCAAGAGACCCAGTACTTC. Amino acids: CASSRRTRPQETQYF.

The chain combines TRBV15 with TRBJ2-7; maybe TRBD1 (5 bases). CDR3 length: 15 residues. Germline lookup yields CDR1 LNHNV and CDR2 YYDKDF (reference sequence). Between the trimmed V and J ends, which lost 0 bases and 5 bases, there was a span of 14 bases. CDR3 sequence (DNA): TGTGCCACCAGCAGAGATCCCACAGGTGGGGACGAGCAGTACTTC. The encoded protein is CATSRDPTGGDEQYF.

The V and J genes are TRBV6-5 and TRBJ1-2; TRBD1 aligns across 11 bases. The V segment lost 0 bases and the J segment 7 bases; nucleotides outside the gene matches: 1. Germline V CDR1 and CDR2: MNHEY, SVGAGI. The CDR3 totals 14 residues. The CDR3 loop reads CASSYSGTGGGYTF. The CDR3 nucleotides read TGTGCCAGCAGTTACTCGGGGACAGGGGGTGGCTACACCTTC.

V gene TRBV9 combines with J gene TRBJ2-7, with 11 positions matching TRBD2. CDR1 and CDR2 from the germline V gene are SGDLS and YYNGEE. The V gene end was trimmed by 4 bases and the J gene end by 2 bases; junction bases not matched to a gene: 2. The CDR3 covers 14 residues. The CDR3 here is CASSTSGGPYEQYF. CDR3 DNA: TGTGCCAGCAGCACTAGCGGGGGCCCCTACGAGCAGTACTTC.

V is TRBV6-5 and J is TRBJ1-1, with 10 nucleotides matching TRBD1. CDR1 and CDR2 (germline): MNHEY, SVGAGI. The CDR3 covers 15 residues. Losses at the gene ends were 4 bases for V and 4 bases for J; bases not matched to a gene: 6. This chain's CDR3 is CASSSPRTGGTEAFF. The CDR3 DNA reads as TGTGCCAGCAGTTCCCCTCGGACAGGGGGCACTGAAGCTTTCTTT.

This clone was seen more than once but under ten times. This sequence joins TRBV6-5 and TRBJ1-1; D remains unclear. Germline V gene data show CDR1 as MNHEY and CDR2 as SVGAGI. The CDR3 totals 13 residues. V was clipped by 7 bases and J by 6 bases, with 15 bases between them. In nucleotides, the CDR3 is TGTGCCAGCAAAACAGCCTCGATGCCTGAAGCTTTCTTT. Translated: CASKTASMPEAFF.

The CDR3 region has the DNA TGTGCCAGCAGGGCGAGGCAGGCGAACACCGGGGAGCTGTTTTTT. Translated: CASRARQANTGELFF. The V and J genes are TRBV19 and TRBJ2-2; TRBD1 is a possible D gene (5 bases). Germline lookup yields CDR1 LNHDA and CDR2 SQIVND (reference sequence). The CDR3 runs to 15 residues. Between the trimmed V and J ends, which lost 9 bases and 0 bases, there was a span of 14 bases.

The CDR3 sequence: CASRPPGEGTEAFF. The CDR3 nucleotides are TGCGCCAGCAGGCCTCCGGGGGAGGGCACTGAAGCTTTCTTT. J is TRBJ1-1 and V is TRBV5-1, with D maybe TRBD1 (5 bases). The CDR3 has 14 amino acids. Germline loops: CDR1 SGHRS, CDR2 YFSETQ. Trimming stripped 5 bases from V and 4 bases from J, with 15 bases between.

The table lists this clone with a few counts. The CDR3 region has the DNA TGTGCCAGCAGCCAAGAAGGAGTGTTTGGCTACACCTTC. It specifies CASSQEGVFGYTF. The chain is built from TRBV3-1 (or the pseudogene TRBV3-2) and TRBJ1-2, with D uncertain. The CDR3 covers 13 residues. V was cut by 0 bases and J by 7 bases, with 9 bases left in between. Germline-derived CDR1 and CDR2 are LGHDT and YNNKEL (reference sequence).

V is TRBV11-1 and J is TRBJ2-7, with D possibly matching TRBD1 (6 bases). Trimming cost V 5 bases and J 4 bases, with 9 bases left between them. The germline gives CDR1 SGHAT, CDR2 FQDESV (reference sequence). CDR3 length equals 12 residues. CDR3 sequence: CASSRRGYEQYF. The CDR3 DNA reads TGTGCCAGCAGCCGTAGGGGGTACGAGCAGTACTTC.

Only a few counts were recorded for this clone. This chain joins TRBV14 and TRBJ2-1, with TRBD2 matching 10 bases. The CDR3 has 16 amino acids. Per the germline V gene, CDR1 is SGHDN and CDR2 is FVKESK. Trimming at V came to 0 bases and at J to 5 bases, leaving 4 bases not matched to a gene. CDR3 residues: CASSQERLAGDNEQFF. CDR3 nucleotide sequence: TGTGCCAGCAGCCAAGAAAGACTAGCGGGCGACAATGAGCAGTTCTTC.

The J gene is TRBJ2-7, the V gene TRBV4-1; tentatively, D is TRBD1 (5 bases). Germline CDR1 reads MGHRA; CDR2 reads YSYEKL. The CDR3 length is 14 residues. V was shortened by 4 bases and J by 1 base, with 11 bases between the two germline ends. For the CDR3, the DNA is TGCGCCAGCAGCCCAGGGCCCGGATCCTACGAGCAGTACTTC. Translating gives CASSPGPGSYEQYF.

The CDR3 nucleotides are TGTGCCAGCAAGGGGACAGTCACCGGGGAGCTGTTTTTT. This translates into CASKGTVTGELFF. The chain is built from TRBV18 and TRBJ2-2; 7 bases line up with TRBD1. Germline V gene sequence: CDR1 KGHSH, CDR2 LQKENI. This CDR3 has 13 residues. The V and J ends lost 8 bases and 4 bases, in that order; junction bases with no gene match: 4.

The chain carries TRBV20-1 and TRBJ2-1, with unresolved D. V shed 3 bases and J shed 9 bases, with 15 bases lying between them. The V gene's germline CDR1 is DFQATT and CDR2 SNEGSKA (reference sequence). The CDR3 consists of 13 residues. CDR3 coding DNA: TGCAGTGCTAGTCTTAAGACTGACGGTGAGCAGTTCTTC. Amino acids: CSASLKTDGEQFF.

This chain uses TRBV7-9 with TRBJ2-7; maybe TRBD2 (5 bases). Germline loops: CDR1 SEHNR, CDR2 FQNEAQ (reference sequence). CDR3 length: 14 amino acids. Trimming cost V 0 bases and J 5 bases, with 11 bases left between them. The CDR3 protein is CASSLAPASHEQYF. The CDR3 nucleotides read TGTGCCAGCAGCTTAGCGCCGGCTAGCCACGAGCAGTACTTC.

The chain uses TRBV14 and TRBJ1-1, with 11 bases that match TRBD1. In germline, CDR1 is SGHDN, CDR2 FVKESK. The CDR3 loop spans 16 amino acids. The V segment lost 4 bases and the J segment 5 bases; nucleotides outside the gene matches: 9. DNA for the CDR3: TGTGCCAGCAGCCGGACAGGGGGCACACGAATTACTGAAGCTTTCTTT. Translated, it gives CASSRTGGTRITEAFF.

This chain joins TRBV28 and TRBJ2-3; 8 bases line up with TRBD2. V was clipped by 4 bases and J by 10 bases; unmatched bases: 16. The CDR3 is 16 amino acids. The germline V gene encodes CDR1 MDHEN and CDR2 SYDVKM. The CDR3 sequence: CASSSSGRPFEGAQYF. DNA of the CDR3: TGTGCCAGCAGTTCAAGCGGGAGACCGTTTGAGGGGGCGCAGTATTTT.

V usage is TRBV5-4 and J usage is TRBJ1-1; possible D gene TRBD1, 6 bases. CDR1 is SGHNT and CDR2 is YYREEE in the germline V gene (reference sequence). V dropped 1 base and J dropped 4 bases, with 8 bases sitting between them. The length of the CDR3 is 13 residues. CDR3 amino acids: CASSLLQGTEAFF. CDR3 DNA sequence: TGTGCCAGCAGCTTGCTACAGGGCACTGAAGCTTTCTTT.

This clone was found once. The chain carries TRBV27 and TRBJ2-5; 13 positions agree with TRBD2. Germline V CDR1 and CDR2: MNHEY, SMNVEV (reference sequence). J lost 6 bases, V lost 6 bases, and 13 bases had no gene match. There are 17 residues in the CDR3. This CDR3 is CASSRLPGLAGAKTQYF. CDR3 nucleotide sequence: TGTGCCAGCAGCCGGCTCCCCGGACTAGCGGGAGCGAAGACCCAGTACTTC.

This chain joins TRBV9 and TRBJ1-5, with 9 bases aligning to TRBD1. Germline V gene sequence: CDR1 SGDLS, CDR2 YYNGEE. Trimming removed 3 bases from V and 6 bases from J; junction bases left unmatched: 4. This CDR3 spans 14 amino acids. The DNA for the CDR3 is TGTGCCAGCAGCGCTACAGGGGGCTTTCAGCCCCAGCATTTT. This codes for CASSATGGFQPQHF. The full variable domain, in which reference TRBV9 and TRBJ1-5 provide the parts outside the CDR3, is DSGVTQTPKHLITATGQRVTLRCSPRSGDLSVYWYQQSLDQGLQFLIQYYNGEERAKGNILERFSAQQFPDLHSELNLSSLELGDSALYFCASSATGGFQPQHFGDGTRLSIL.

The table lists this clone with a few counts. V gene TRBV7-2 combines with J gene TRBJ2-7; tentative D call: TRBD1 (6 bases). This CDR3 region has 14 residues. V was pared by 4 bases and J by 2 bases, with 12 bases between. Germline loops: CDR1 SGHTA, CDR2 FQGNSA. The CDR3 sequence: CASSYTTGAYEQYF. The CDR3 DNA sequence: TGTGCCAGCAGCTATACGACAGGAGCCTACGAGCAGTACTTC.

The V call is TRBV27, the J call TRBJ1-4; maybe TRBD1 (5 bases). Germline V gene lookup returns CDR1 MNHEY and CDR2 SMNVEV (reference sequence). V dropped 3 bases and J dropped 8 bases, with 13 bases sitting between them. The CDR3 contains 14 residues. The CDR3 sequence is CASSFGGFSEKLFF. DNA of the CDR3: TGTGCCAGCAGTTTCGGGGGTTTCTCAGAAAAACTGTTTTTT.

The J gene is TRBJ1-2, the V gene TRBV6-5, with 7 positions matching TRBD1. Germline values: CDR1 MNHEY, CDR2 SVGAGI. V was clipped by 6 bases and J by 5 bases; unmatched bases: 9. The CDR3 length is 14 residues. For the CDR3, the DNA is TGTGCCAGCAGGCAACAGGGGTATGATTATGGCTACACCTTC. It encodes CASRQQGYDYGYTF.

V usage is TRBV6-6 and J usage is TRBJ1-1, with D unresolved. Germline assignment: CDR1 MNHNY and CDR2 SVGAGI (reference sequence). CDR3 length equals 11 residues. Trimming cost V 6 bases and J 6 bases, with 8 bases left between them. Written as DNA, the CDR3 is TGTGCCAGCAGCCCTTCAGCTGAAGCTTTCTTT. Translating it yields CASSPSAEAFF.